Following are 28 T cell receptor beta chains from one sample sequenced in a study of cytomegalovirus exposure and HLA in healthy donors. TCRdb's table, derived via immunoSEQ multiplex PCR, lists solely in-frame clones and lacks some. The sample shows 300,000 to 450,000 clones, roughly 90% of them seen only once. Input material: PBMCs. The receptors derive from a woman aged 18-29 years in good health and CMV-seronegative.

This chain connects TRBV6-5 to TRBJ2-2; no clear D gene. CDR3 size: 14 residues. V was trimmed by 0 bases and J by 5 bases, leaving 7 bases between them. Germline CDR1 reads MNHEY; CDR2 reads SVGAGI. In DNA form, the CDR3 reads TGTGCCAGCAGTTACTCGACTGCGACCGGGGAGCTGTTTTTT. Its translation: CASSYSTATGELFF.

The chain links TRBV2 to TRBJ1-2, with D perhaps TRBD1 (5 bases). The CDR3 is 13 amino acids. V lost 11 bases to trimming and J lost 4 bases, with 17 bases between them. Germline CDR1 and CDR2: SNHLY and FYNNEI. CDR3 sequence (DNA): TGTGCCGGTATGTTACAGGAACTCTATGGCTACACCTTC. Encoded protein: CAGMLQELYGYTF.

This sequence joins TRBV30 and TRBJ1-3; 8 bases are a match to TRBD1. The CDR3 length is 14 residues. Germline values: CDR1 GTSNPN, CDR2 SVGIG (reference sequence). Trimming at V came to 3 bases and at J to 3 bases, leaving 4 bases not matched to a gene. For the CDR3, the DNA is TGTGCCTGGAGAGGACAGGGCCTTGGAAACACCATATATTTT. Residues: CAWRGQGLGNTIYF.

CDR3 amino acids: CASMAGQETQYF. CDR3 sequence (DNA): TGTGCCAGCATGGCGGGGCAAGAGACCCAGTACTTC. This sequence joins TRBV28 and TRBJ2-5; D might be TRBD2 (6 bases). The V and J ends lost 7 bases and 2 bases respectively, with 8 bases between them. The CDR3 covers 12 residues. In germline, CDR1 is MDHEN, CDR2 SYDVKM.

This chain uses TRBV4-2 with TRBJ2-2; 7 bases map to TRBD1. J gave up 1 base and V 1 base, and 6 bases lay outside the gene matches. The germline V gene encodes CDR1 LGHNA and CDR2 YNFKEQ. This CDR3 has 17 residues. DNA for the CDR3: TGTGCCAGCAGCCAAGCAGGTGGACAGGTGAACACCGGGGAGCTGTTTTTT. Protein: CASSQAGGQVNTGELFF.

V and J are TRBV11-3 and TRBJ2-3; D unclear. Germline assignment: CDR1 SGHNT and CDR2 YENEEA. The CDR3 contains 14 residues. V was pared by 3 bases and J by 0 bases, with 7 bases between. The CDR3 nucleotides are TGTGCCAGCAGCTTCCCGACTAGCACAGATACGCAGTATTTT. Its protein is CASSFPTSTDTQYF.

This sequence joins TRBV10-1 and TRBJ2-1, with D possibly being TRBD2 (6 bases). Germline values: CDR1 WNHNN, CDR2 SYGVQD (reference sequence). V was cut by 6 bases and J by 7 bases, with 13 bases left in between. The length of the CDR3 is 13 residues. This chain's CDR3 is CASSTGVGNEQFF. The CDR3 DNA sequence: TGCGCCAGCAGCACGGGAGTCGGTAATGAGCAGTTCTTC.

The gene calls are TRBV7-2 and TRBJ2-1; 8 bases are shared with TRBD2. CDR3 length equals 15 residues. The germline V gene encodes CDR1 SGHTA and CDR2 FQGNSA. The V gene end was trimmed by 5 bases and the J gene end by 7 bases; junction bases not matched to a gene: 10. The CDR3 sequence: CASSEVSGRGNEQFF. The CDR3 DNA sequence: TGTGCCAGCAGCGAGGTCAGCGGGAGAGGGAATGAGCAGTTCTTC.

This clone is a singleton in its sample. The sample contains more than one DNA sequence encoding this CDR3. The J gene is TRBJ2-3, the V gene TRBV28; D uncertain. Trimming left V 1 base short and J 3 bases short, with 2 bases between. The germline V gene has CDR1 MDHEN and CDR2 SYDVKM. The CDR3 has 12 amino acids. CDR3 DNA sequence: TGTGCCAGCAGTTTATCTACAGATACGCAGTATTTT. This sequence encodes CASSLSTDTQYF.

The rearrangement uses TRBV6-1 and TRBJ2-1, with 7 bases that match TRBD1. Unmatched junction bases numbered 8, after V lost 4 bases and J lost 5 bases. The CDR3 totals 15 residues. Germline CDR1 MNHNS, CDR2 SASEGT. The CDR3 coding sequence is TGTGCCAGCAGTGTCCGGACAGGCCGCCACAATGAGCAGTTCTTC. It specifies CASSVRTGRHNEQFF.

The J gene is TRBJ1-1, the V gene TRBV28; D gene ambiguous. This CDR3 comprises 13 residues. Germline CDR1 is MDHEN and CDR2 is SYDVKM. Trimming cost V 5 bases and J 0 bases, with 7 bases left between them. CDR3 coding DNA: TGTGCCAGCAGTAATCCTATGAACACTGAAGCTTTCTTT. Its protein is CASSNPMNTEAFF.

The chain uses TRBV5-1 and TRBJ2-7; D is perhaps TRBD2 (5 bases). This CDR3 region has 15 residues. Germline V gene lookup returns CDR1 SGHRS and CDR2 YFSETQ. V was pared by 0 bases and J by 3 bases, with 13 bases between. The CDR3 nucleotides read TGCGCCAGCAGCTTGGTGGACGGGATGGGCTACGAGCAGTACTTC. This sequence encodes CASSLVDGMGYEQYF.

The gene calls are TRBV6-5 and TRBJ2-7; 8 bases align to TRBD2. Trimming took 4 bases from V and 1 from J; bases not matched to a gene: 6. This CDR3 contains 15 residues. Germline V gives CDR1 MNHEY, CDR2 SVGAGI. CDR3 loop: CASSSYGRGSYEQYF. For the CDR3, the DNA is TGTGCCAGCAGTTCCTACGGGAGGGGGTCCTACGAGCAGTACTTC.

This clone showed up just once. The CDR3 sequence is CASSRNRALNTEAFF. The DNA of the CDR3 is TGTGCCAGCAGTCGGAACAGGGCGCTGAACACTGAAGCTTTCTTT. V usage is TRBV28 and J usage is TRBJ1-1, with TRBD1 as a possible D gene (6 bases). The CDR3 sequence is 15 residues long. Germline CDR1 MDHEN, CDR2 SYDVKM. V lost 5 bases, J lost 0 bases, and 13 bases lay in between.

The chain couples TRBV18 to TRBJ1-3, with D unclear. CDR3 length: 13 residues. Looked up from germline, CDR1 is KGHSH and CDR2 is LQKENI. Trimming stripped 2 bases from V and 4 bases from J, with 6 bases between. The CDR3 sequence is CASSPGRGNTIYF. In DNA form, the CDR3 reads TGTGCCAGCTCACCAGGCAGAGGAAACACCATATATTTT.

The rearrangement uses TRBV28 and TRBJ1-4; D is perhaps TRBD1 (6 bases). The V gene's germline CDR1 is MDHEN and CDR2 SYDVKM. The CDR3 is 15 residues long. Trimming took 5 bases from V and 6 from J, leaving 16 bases between them. CDR3 region: CASSPSGGYDEKLFF. The DNA for the CDR3 is TGTGCCAGCAGTCCCTCGGGGGGCTACGATGAAAAACTGTTTTTT.

This clone appeared a single time. This chain links TRBV28 with TRBJ1-1, with D uncertain. Germline CDR1 reads MDHEN; CDR2 reads SYDVKM. The germline V and J ends were trimmed by 5 bases and 1 base, with 17 bases remaining between them. CDR3 length equals 16 residues. As DNA, the CDR3 is TGTGCCAGCAGTCTGCCTTCAGGAGGCACGAACACTGAAGCTTTCTTT. This gives the protein CASSLPSGGTNTEAFF. Using reference TRBV28 and TRBJ1-1 for the parts outside the CDR3, the full variable domain is DVKVTQSSRYLVKRTGEKVFLECVQDMDHENMFWYRQDPGLGLRLIYFSYDVKMKEKGDIPEGYSVSREKKERFSLILESASTNQTSMYLCASSLPSGGTNTEAFFGQGTRLTVV.

The chain employs TRBV6-1 and TRBJ1-5; D ambiguous. Germline V gene data show CDR1 as MNHNS and CDR2 as SASEGT. V lost 2 bases to trimming and J lost 9 bases, with 14 bases between them. The CDR3 length is 14 residues. CDR3 nucleotide sequence: TGTGCCAGCAGTGAAAAGCGGCAGGTTAGGCCCCAGCATTTT. Amino acid sequence: CASSEKRQVRPQHF.

The chain links TRBV4-1 to TRBJ2-7; a weak D match, TRBD1 (6 bases). The germline CDR1 and CDR2 sequences are MGHRA and YSYEKL. There are 15 residues in the CDR3. Trimming took off 0 bases at V and 13 bases at J, with 22 bases between the two ends. CDR3 sequence (DNA): TGCGCCAGCAGCCAAGAGCAGGGGACCTCCCCCTTTAATTACTTC. As protein: CASSQEQGTSPFNYF.

The J gene is TRBJ2-3, the V gene TRBV6-1, with a tentative D call TRBD2 (6 bases). Trimming removed 2 bases from V and 0 bases from J, with 9 bases in between. Germline V lookup: CDR1 MNHNS, CDR2 SASEGT. This CDR3 is built from 15 residues. CDR3: CASSEYSGSTDTQYF. DNA for the CDR3: TGTGCCAGCAGTGAATACAGCGGGAGCACAGATACGCAGTATTTT.

The chain couples TRBV6-5 to TRBJ2-7, with D unresolved. Trimming took off 2 bases at V and 1 base at J, with 6 bases between the two ends. CDR1 and CDR2 (germline): MNHEY, SVGAGI. This CDR3 is built from 13 residues. The DNA of the CDR3 is TGTGCCAGCAGTTACCAGGTTTCCTACGAGCAGTACTTC. It is translated as CASSYQVSYEQYF.

This sequence joins TRBV7-6 and TRBJ2-1; a possible D gene is TRBD2 (5 bases). Germline V gene data show CDR1 as SGHVS and CDR2 as FNYEAQ. The CDR3 is 16 residues long. The ends were cut back, 5 bases at V and 2 bases at J, with 16 bases in the middle. The CDR3 loop reads CASSGTGYSAYNEQFF. CDR3 in DNA: TGTGCCAGCAGCGGTACGGGGTACTCCGCCTACAATGAGCAGTTCTTC. The full variable domain, in which reference TRBV7-6 and TRBJ2-1 provide the parts outside the CDR3, is GAGVSQSPRYKVTKRGQDVALRCDPISGHVSLYWYRQALGQGPEFLTYFNYEAQQDKSGLPNDRFSAERPEGSISTLTIQRTEQRDSAMYRCASSGTGYSAYNEQFFGPGTRLTVL.

This clone was seen a few times. Because it lacks the conserved phenylalanine or tryptophan at the end, this CDR3 is likely a read error. No DNA is shown, since the ends of the CDR3 on it are uncertain; the CDR3 is the one TCRdb lists. The chain recombines TRBV21-1 with TRBJ2-7; the table's D call, TRBD2, has no DNA check behind it. TRBV21-1 is given as a pseudogene. With termini counted, the CDR3 has 8 amino acids. Here the CDR3 reads CASIILLP.

The chain combines TRBV4-2 with TRBJ2-2; 13 bases match TRBD2. Germline V lookup: CDR1 LGHNA, CDR2 YNFKEQ. The V and J ends lost 1 base and 8 bases, in that order; junction bases with no gene match: 4. The CDR3 extends over 16 amino acids. CDR3 residues: CASSQGLAGGIGELFF. CDR3 in DNA: TGTGCCAGCAGCCAAGGACTAGCGGGAGGCATTGGGGAGCTGTTTTTT.

The chain links TRBV19 to TRBJ1-2; the match to TRBD1 covers 8 bases. CDR3 length: 15 residues. V lost 5 bases and J lost 6; bases outside the gene matches: 11. Looked up from germline, CDR1 is LNHDA and CDR2 is SQIVND (reference sequence). CDR3 nucleotide sequence: TGTGCCAGTAGTTCGACCCCCGGACAGGGTGATGGCTACACCTTC. This sequence encodes CASSSTPGQGDGYTF. The whole variable domain, filled in from reference TRBV19 and TRBJ1-2, reads DGGITQSPKYLFRKEGQNVTLSCEQNLNHDAMYWYRQDPGQGLRLIYYSQIVNDFQKGDIAEGYSVSREKKESFPLTVTSAQKNPTAFYLCASSSTPGQGDGYTFGSGTRLTVV.

This clone appeared once. The chain recombines TRBV28 with TRBJ2-3; 9 nucleotides align to TRBD2. CDR1 and CDR2 (germline): MDHEN, SYDVKM. The V and J ends lost 8 bases and 2 bases, in that order; junction bases with no gene match: 11. The CDR3 consists of 16 residues. CDR3 protein: CASRVAGGLTTDTQYF. CDR3 DNA: TGTGCCAGCCGGGTGGCGGGAGGGTTGACCACAGATACGCAGTATTTT.

The chain has TRBV30 and TRBJ2-7; 9 bases are shared with TRBD1. Unmatched junction bases numbered 9, after V lost 3 bases and J lost 6 bases. Germline CDR1 and CDR2: GTSNPN and SVGIG (reference sequence). This CDR3 has 14 amino acids. DNA of the CDR3: TGTGCCTGGAGGAGGACAGGGGCCATGGGCGAGCAGTACTTC. Protein product: CAWRRTGAMGEQYF. The full variable domain, in which reference TRBV30 and TRBJ2-7 provide the parts outside the CDR3, is SQTIHQWPATLVQPVGSPLSLECTVEGTSNPNLYWYRQAAGRGLQLLFYSVGIGQISSEVPQNLSASRPQDRQFILSSKKLLLSDSGFYLCAWRRTGAMGEQYFGPGTRLTVT.

The chain has TRBV9 and TRBJ2-1, with 7 bases aligning to TRBD2. Germline V gene data show CDR1 as SGDLS and CDR2 as YYNGEE. V was clipped by 0 bases and J by 1 base; unmatched bases: 10. The CDR3 has 18 residues. CDR3 protein: CASSVAGAGVGSYNEQFF. The CDR3 DNA sequence: TGTGCCAGCAGCGTAGCTGGGGCGGGAGTCGGTTCCTACAATGAGCAGTTCTTC.